This T cell receptor (beta chain) was sequenced in a study of cytomegalovirus exposure and HLA in healthy donors. Overall study results and limits: In a later analysis, a missense DCLRE1C variant was linked to TCR beta V- and J-gene trimming. Within an earlier analysis, most TCR beta V segments proved productive either about 90% or about 30% of the time.

The primer mix had 60 Vbeta and 13 Jbeta primers. The assay was immunoSEQ multiplex PCR, and TCRdb's table has in-frame clones only and misses some. The sample lists about 130,000 clones, around 82% occurring once. Regarding this clone: The antigen remains undetermined.

Germline CDR1 and CDR2: MGHRA and YSYEKL. The length of the CDR3 is 18 residues. Losses at the gene ends were 2 bases for V and 6 bases for J; bases not matched to a gene: 14. The sample consisted of PBMCs. This clonotype was sampled from a female donor in good health and CMV-seronegative. The chain carries TRBV4-1 and TRBJ2-3, with TRBD2 identical over 10 bases. CDR3 region: CASSQLLAGGLGGDTQYF. The CDR3 DNA reads as TGCGCCAGCAGCCAACTATTAGCGGGAGGTTTGGGGGGGGATACGCAGTATTTT.